Presented here are 13 T cell receptor beta chains from one specimen sequenced in a study of blood T cell repertoires in COVID-19. Clones were read by immunoSEQ multiplex PCR, and TCRdb kept only the in-frame ones, dropping some. The sample shows about 230,000 clones, 75% to 90% of them seen only once. Sequences were obtained from PBMCs or T cells enriched from blood (not recorded which). The origin of the receptors is a woman aged 25 to 45 who had been exposed to COVID-19.

V is TRBV9 and J is TRBJ1-4; no clear D. CDR3 length: 15 amino acids. Germline-derived CDR1 and CDR2 are SGDLS and YYNGEE. Trimming stripped 0 bases from V and 1 base from J, with 7 bases between. The CDR3, as DNA: TGTGCCAGCAGCGTAGGTTTCAGAACTAATGAAAAACTGTTTTTT. This translates into CASSVGFRTNEKLFF.

The rearrangement uses TRBV24-1 and TRBJ1-6; TRBD1 is a possible D gene (5 bases). The CDR3 loop spans 13 amino acids. Germline assignment: CDR1 KGHDR and CDR2 SFDVKD. Trimming stripped 4 bases from V and 10 bases from J, with 10 bases between. CDR3 DNA: TGTGCCACCAGTGAAGGGGTTGGCTCACCCCTCCACTTT. Its translation: CATSEGVGSPLHF.

This clone has only one observation. CDR3: CASSVGGSPTGELFF. In DNA, the CDR3 is TGTGCCAGCAGCGTCGGCGGGAGTCCCACCGGGGAGCTGTTTTTT. The rearrangement links TRBV9 to TRBJ2-2; 7 bases are a match to TRBD2. The J segment lost 4 bases and the V segment lost 2 bases, leaving 5 bases of the junction unmatched. CDR3 length: 15 residues. Germline V gives CDR1 SGDLS, CDR2 YYNGEE.

The chain joins TRBV9 to TRBJ2-7, with 10 nucleotides matching TRBD2. CDR3 length equals 15 residues. Germline CDR1 is SGDLS and CDR2 is YYNGEE. With V trimmed by 5 bases and J by 3 bases, 8 bases remained unmatched. CDR3 region: CASSLGASGGYEQYF. The CDR3 bases are TGTGCCAGCAGTCTTGGGGCTAGCGGGGGCTACGAGCAGTACTTC.

The chain combines TRBV5-1 with TRBJ1-3; no definite D call. V dropped 0 bases and J dropped 0 bases, with 7 bases sitting between them. The CDR3 covers 15 residues. Germline CDR1 and CDR2: SGHRS and YFSETQ. The CDR3 region has the DNA TGCGCCAGCAGCTTGGTGGCGGCCTCTGGAAACACCATATATTTT. This encodes CASSLVAASGNTIYF.

The rearrangement links TRBV5-4 to TRBJ1-1, with D hard to call. Trimming cost V 2 bases and J 4 bases, with 9 bases left between them. The germline V gene has CDR1 SGHNT and CDR2 YYREEE (reference sequence). The CDR3 has 13 amino acids. CDR3 DNA: TGTGCCAGCAGCTTATTCCGTCGCACTGAAGCTTTCTTT. Its protein product is CASSLFRRTEAFF.

The chain is built from TRBV2 and TRBJ1-5; D ambiguous. V was clipped by 1 base and J by 0 bases, with 4 bases between them. The CDR3 totals 14 residues. The germline V gene encodes CDR1 SNHLY and CDR2 FYNNEI. CDR3 loop: CASSEGHSNQPQHF. CDR3 sequence (DNA): TGTGCCAGCAGTGAAGGGCATAGCAATCAGCCCCAGCATTTT. The whole variable domain, remainder taken from reference TRBV2 and TRBJ1-5, is EPEVTQTPSHQVTQMGQEVILRCVPISNHLYFYWYRQILGQKVEFLVSFYNNEISEKSEIFDDQFSVERPDGSNFTLKIRSTKLEDSAMYFCASSEGHSNQPQHFGDGTRLSIL.

The chain uses TRBV12-3 or TRBV12-4 and TRBJ1-2, with D possibly being TRBD1 (5 bases). This CDR3 contains 13 residues. V was shortened by 3 bases and J by 7 bases, with 12 bases between the two germline ends. The CDR3, as DNA: TGTGCCAGCAGTTTGGGCAGGGAAGGTGGCTACACCTTC. It translates to CASSLGREGGYTF.

This sequence joins TRBV20-1 and TRBJ1-1; TRBD1 is a possible D gene (6 bases). V was pared by 3 bases and J by 8 bases, with 7 bases between. CDR3 length equals 10 residues. Germline V gene sequence: CDR1 DFQATT, CDR2 SNEGSKA (reference sequence). CDR3 in DNA: TGCAGTGCTAGGGACAGAGAAGCTTTCTTT. It is translated as CSARDREAFF.

The V and J genes are TRBV4-1 and TRBJ2-1, with D perhaps TRBD2 (6 bases). Trimming left V 0 bases short and J 5 bases short, with 17 bases between. Germline-derived CDR1 and CDR2 are MGHRA and YSYEKL. The CDR3 is 17 residues long. CDR3 residues: CASSQESRSGPNNEQFF. CDR3 nucleotides: TGCGCCAGCAGCCAAGAAAGTCGAAGCGGGCCAAACAATGAGCAGTTCTTC.

The gene calls are TRBV29-1 and TRBJ2-7; TRBD1 is a possible D gene (8 bases). The germline V gene has CDR1 SQVTM and CDR2 ANQGSEA. The V end was cut by 4 bases, the J end by 5 bases, with 27 bases between. This CDR3 is 17 amino acids long. Here the CDR3 DNA reads TGCAGCGTTGCCCTGACAGGGGTAACGGGAGGTAGGAACGAGCAGTACTTC. The encoded protein is CSVALTGVTGGRNEQYF.

This clone appeared a single time. The chain uses TRBV6-5 and TRBJ1-2; perhaps TRBD1 as D (5 bases). The V and J ends lost 4 bases and 0 bases respectively, with 15 bases between them. Germline CDR1 and CDR2: MNHEY and SVGAGI. The CDR3 runs 16 residues. The CDR3 sequence: CASSSFDSHSNYGYTF. CDR3 bases: TGTGCCAGCAGTTCCTTCGACAGCCACTCTAACTATGGCTACACCTTC.

In its sample, this clone was seen once. The chain links TRBV14 to TRBJ2-7; 11 nucleotides match TRBD1. With V trimmed by 5 bases and J by 6 bases, 9 bases remained unmatched. CDR3 length: 15 residues. Germline-derived CDR1 and CDR2 are SGHDN and FVKESK. The CDR3 bases are TGTGCCAGCAGCTCTGGGACAGGGGGATCGGGCGAGCAGTACTTC. Its translation: CASSSGTGGSGEQYF.